Listed here is a single T cell receptor (beta chain). The antigen remains undetermined. Per germline, CDR1 MNHEY and CDR2 SMNVEV (reference sequence). This CDR3 has 15 residues. V shed 5 bases and J shed 0 bases, with 13 bases lying between them. A second PCR of 7 to 11 cycles used a sample-barcoded 5' primer and a J-beta primer mix. MiXCR, run by TCRdb on the 5' RACE reads, gives a single entry per CDR3 protein. The table has around 990,000 distinct CDR3 sequences, less than 45% seen once. The data belong to a study of blood T cells in healthy people across ages. Study-wide results and caveats: PBMCs that were unsorted prevented a conclusive naive versus antigen-experienced comparison.

Sequenced: blood. The sequence was obtained from a man between 18 and 35 years old in good health. The rearrangement uses TRBV27 and TRBJ1-1, with unresolved D. The CDR3 here is CASSPRPGLNTEAFF. CDR3 bases: TGTGCCAGCAGTCCCCGGCCGGGATTGAACACTGAAGCTTTCTTT.